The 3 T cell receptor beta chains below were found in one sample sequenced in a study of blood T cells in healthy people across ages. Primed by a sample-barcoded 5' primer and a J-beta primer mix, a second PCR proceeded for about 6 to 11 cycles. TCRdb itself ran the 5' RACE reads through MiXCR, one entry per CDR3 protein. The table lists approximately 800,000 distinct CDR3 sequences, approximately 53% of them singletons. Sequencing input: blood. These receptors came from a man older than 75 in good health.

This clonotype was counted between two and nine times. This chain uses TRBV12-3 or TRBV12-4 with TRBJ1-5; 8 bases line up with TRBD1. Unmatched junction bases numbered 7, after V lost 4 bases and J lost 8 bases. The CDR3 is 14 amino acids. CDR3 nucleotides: TGTGCCAGCAGTTGGGACAGGCCAGGGGAGCCCCAGCATTTT. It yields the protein CASSWDRPGEPQHF.

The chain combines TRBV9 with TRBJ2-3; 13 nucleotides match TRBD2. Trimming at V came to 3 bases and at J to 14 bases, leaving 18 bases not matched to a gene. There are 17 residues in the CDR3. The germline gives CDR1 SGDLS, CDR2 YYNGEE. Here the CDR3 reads CASSDWGLAGKRGDAYF. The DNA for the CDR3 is TGTGCCAGCAGCGATTGGGGACTAGCGGGAAAAAGGGGAGACGCGTATTTT.

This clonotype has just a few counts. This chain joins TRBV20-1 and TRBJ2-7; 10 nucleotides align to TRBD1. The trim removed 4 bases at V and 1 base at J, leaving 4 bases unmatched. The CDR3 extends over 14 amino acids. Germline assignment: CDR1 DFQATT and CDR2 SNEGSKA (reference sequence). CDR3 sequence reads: CSAIRQGASYEQYF. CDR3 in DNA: TGCAGTGCTATTAGACAGGGGGCGTCCTACGAGCAGTACTTC.